This T cell receptor (beta chain) was sequenced during a study of T-cell memory formation after mild COVID-19. Background on the study: Largely donor-specific TCR clusters were found. Study-wide results and caveats: Clones that contracted from day 15 to 85 had balanced CD4/CD8; later expanders were CD4+ biased.

TCRdb fed the 5' RACE reads into MiXCR, producing one record per CDR3 protein. The sample gives 540,000 or so distinct CDR3 sequences, around 21% of which show up once; 12% is in the top ten. There are many counts of this clonotype. Its antigen is currently unknown. Sequenced input: PBMCs or a T cell subset sorted from them (not recorded which). The origin of this receptor is an adult woman who had mild COVID-19 (a few samples of this study predate the infection). Cell type and time point are not known.

This CDR3 reads CASSPGPEAFF. CDR3 DNA sequence: TGTGCCAGCTCACCAGGTCCTGAAGCTTTCTTT. This rearrangement joins TRBV18 to TRBJ1-1; D ambiguous. Germline values: CDR1 KGHSH, CDR2 LQKENI. Trimming removed 2 bases from V and 6 bases from J, with 4 bases in between. This CDR3 is 11 amino acids long.